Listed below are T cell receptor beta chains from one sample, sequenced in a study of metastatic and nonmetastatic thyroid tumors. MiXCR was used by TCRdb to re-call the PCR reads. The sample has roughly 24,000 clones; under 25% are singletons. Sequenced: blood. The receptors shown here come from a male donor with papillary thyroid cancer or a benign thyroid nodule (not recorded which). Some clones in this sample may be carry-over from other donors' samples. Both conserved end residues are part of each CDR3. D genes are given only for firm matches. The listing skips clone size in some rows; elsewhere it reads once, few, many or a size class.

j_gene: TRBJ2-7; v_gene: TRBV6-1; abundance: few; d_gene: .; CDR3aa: CASSESYEQYF; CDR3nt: TGTGCCAGCAGCGAGTCCTACGAGCAGTACTTC
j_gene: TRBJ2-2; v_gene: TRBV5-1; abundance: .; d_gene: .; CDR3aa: CASSFSPIGTGELFF; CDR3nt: TGCGCCAGCAGCTTTTCCCCGATTGGCACCGGGGAGCTGTTTTTT
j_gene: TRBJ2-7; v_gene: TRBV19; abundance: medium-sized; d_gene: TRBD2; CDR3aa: CASSISGTSYEQYF; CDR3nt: TGTGCCAGTAGTATTAGCGGGACCTCCTACGAGCAGTACTTC
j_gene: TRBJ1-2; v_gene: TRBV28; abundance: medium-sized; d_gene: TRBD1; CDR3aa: CASSSGTGVTNYGYTF; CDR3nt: TGTGCCAGCAGCTCCGGGACAGGGGTTACCAACTATGGCTACACCTTC
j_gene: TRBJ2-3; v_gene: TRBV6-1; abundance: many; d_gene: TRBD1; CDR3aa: CASSQGVDTDTQYF; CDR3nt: TGTGCCAGCAGTCAGGGGGTGGACACAGATACGCAGTATTTT
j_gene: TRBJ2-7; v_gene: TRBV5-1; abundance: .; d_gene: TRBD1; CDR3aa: CASSYRGKAYEQYF; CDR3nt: TGCGCCAGCAGCTACAGGGGGAAGGCCTACGAGCAGTACTTC
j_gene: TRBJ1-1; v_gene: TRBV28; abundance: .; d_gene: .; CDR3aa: CASRKRREAFF; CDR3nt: TGTGCCAGCAGAAAAAGACGAGAAGCTTTCTTT
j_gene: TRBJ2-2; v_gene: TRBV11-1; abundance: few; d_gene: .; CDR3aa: CASSYRGGELFF; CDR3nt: TGTGCCAGCAGCTATAGGGGCGGGGAGCTGTTTTTT
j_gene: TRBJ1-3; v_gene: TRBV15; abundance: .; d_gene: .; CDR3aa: CATSNSGEVHTIYF; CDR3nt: TGTGCCACCAGCAATTCGGGGGAGGTGCACACCATATATTTT
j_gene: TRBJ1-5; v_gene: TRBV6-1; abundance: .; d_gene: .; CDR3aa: CASNGKTLHQPQHF; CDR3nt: TGTGCCAGCAACGGAAAAACCCTCCATCAGCCCCAGCATTTT
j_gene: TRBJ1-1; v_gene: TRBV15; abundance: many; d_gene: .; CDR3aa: CATSPGERTEAFF; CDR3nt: TGTGCCACCAGCCCAGGGGAGAGGACTGAAGCTTTCTTT
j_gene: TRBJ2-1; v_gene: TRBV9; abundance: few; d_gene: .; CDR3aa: CASSVGGGSGVLDNEQFF; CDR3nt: TGTGCCAGCAGCGTAGGTGGGGGGTCGGGAGTATTGGACAATGAGCAGTTCTTC
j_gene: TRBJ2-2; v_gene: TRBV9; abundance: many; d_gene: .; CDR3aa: CASSVVTGELFF; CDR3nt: TGTGCCAGCAGCGTAGTAACCGGGGAGCTGTTTTTT
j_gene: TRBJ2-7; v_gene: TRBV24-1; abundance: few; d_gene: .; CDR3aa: CDTSDSVISYEQYF; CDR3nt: TGTGACACCAGTGATAGCGTCATATCCTACGAGCAGTACTTC
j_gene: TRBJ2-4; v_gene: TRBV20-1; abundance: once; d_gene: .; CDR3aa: CSGLISENIQYF; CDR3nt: TGCAGTGGCCTTATCAGTGAAAACATTCAGTATTTC
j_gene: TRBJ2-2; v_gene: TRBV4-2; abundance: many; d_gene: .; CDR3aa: CASSQESWGTGELFF; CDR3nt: TGTGCCAGCAGCCAAGAGTCCTGGGGCACCGGGGAGCTGTTTTTT
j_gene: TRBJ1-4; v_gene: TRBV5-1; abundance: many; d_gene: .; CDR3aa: CASATGLGEGKLFF; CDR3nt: TGCGCCAGCGCCACTGGGCTAGGGGAAGGAAAACTGTTTTTT
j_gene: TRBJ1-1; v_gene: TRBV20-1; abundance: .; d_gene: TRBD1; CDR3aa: CSASAAGGVKGTEAFF; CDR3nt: TGCAGTGCTAGTGCGGCAGGGGGTGTTAAGGGCACTGAAGCTTTCTTT
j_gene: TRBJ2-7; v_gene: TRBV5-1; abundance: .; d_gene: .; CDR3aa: CASTAQAYGQYF; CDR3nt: TGCGCCAGCACCGCTCAGGCCTACGGGCAGTACTTC
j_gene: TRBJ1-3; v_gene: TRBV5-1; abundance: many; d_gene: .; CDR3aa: CASSASGAPGNTIYF; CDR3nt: TGCGCCAGCAGCGCCTCAGGGGCCCCTGGAAACACCATATATTTT
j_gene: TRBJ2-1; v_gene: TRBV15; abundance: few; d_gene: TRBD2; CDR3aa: CATSITSGRGPSNEQLF; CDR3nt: TGTGCCACCAGCATCACTAGCGGGAGGGGACCCTCCAATGAGCAGCTCTTC
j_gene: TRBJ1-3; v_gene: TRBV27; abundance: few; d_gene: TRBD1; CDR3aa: CVSKTGGGRNTIYF; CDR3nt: TGTGTCAGCAAGACAGGGGGCGGGAGGAACACCATATATTTT
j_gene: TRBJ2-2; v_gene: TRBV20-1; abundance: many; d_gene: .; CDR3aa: CSARDVAANTGELFF; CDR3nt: TGCAGTGCTAGAGATGTAGCGGCGAACACCGGGGAGCTGTTTTTT
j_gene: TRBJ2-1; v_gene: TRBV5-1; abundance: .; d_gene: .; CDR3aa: CASSLGLLGDNEQFF; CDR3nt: TGCGCCAGCAGCTTGGGACTATTGGGGGACAATGAGCAGTTCTTC
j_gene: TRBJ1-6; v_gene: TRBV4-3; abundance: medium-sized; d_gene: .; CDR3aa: CASSPGQFANSPLHF; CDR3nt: TGCGCCAGCAGCCCCGGACAGTTTGCTAATTCACCCCTCCACTTT
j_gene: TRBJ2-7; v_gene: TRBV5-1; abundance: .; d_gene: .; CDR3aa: CASSLGQGSAEQYF; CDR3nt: TGCGCCAGCAGCTTGGGGCAGGGCTCGGCCGAGCAGTACTTC
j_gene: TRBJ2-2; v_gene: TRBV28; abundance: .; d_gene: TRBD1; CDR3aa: CASQIPRVQGETGELFF; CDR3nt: TGTGCCAGTCAAATACCCCGGGTACAGGGGGAGACCGGGGAGCTGTTTTTT
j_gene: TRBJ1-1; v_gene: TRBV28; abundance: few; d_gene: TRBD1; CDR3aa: CASSWDRRILNTEAFF; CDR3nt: TGTGCCAGCAGTTGGGACAGGAGAATTCTAAACACTGAAGCTTTCTTT
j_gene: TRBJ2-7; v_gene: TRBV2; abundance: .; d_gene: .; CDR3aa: CASSEDQGREQYF; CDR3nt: TGTGCCAGCAGTGAAGACCAGGGGCGGGAGCAGTACTTC
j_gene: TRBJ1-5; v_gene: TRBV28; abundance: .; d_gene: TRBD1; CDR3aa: CASRYDRGLIQPQHF; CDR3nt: TGTGCCAGCAGATATGACAGGGGTCTTATTCAGCCCCAGCATTTT
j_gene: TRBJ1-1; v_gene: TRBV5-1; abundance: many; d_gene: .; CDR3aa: CASSLVGQNTEAFF; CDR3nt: TGCGCCAGCAGCTTGGTTGGACAGAACACTGAAGCTTTCTTT
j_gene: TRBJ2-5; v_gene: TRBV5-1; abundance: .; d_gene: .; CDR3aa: CASRETVLGQETQYF; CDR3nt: TGCGCCAGCAGGGAAACGGTCTTGGGCCAAGAGACCCAGTACTTC
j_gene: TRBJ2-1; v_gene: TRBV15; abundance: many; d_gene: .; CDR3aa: CATSRDLARRGNEQFF; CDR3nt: TGTGCCACCAGCAGAGATTTGGCCCGCAGGGGCAATGAGCAGTTCTTC
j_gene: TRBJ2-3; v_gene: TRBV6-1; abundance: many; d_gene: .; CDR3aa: CASWGAAGGEGTQYF; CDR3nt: TGTGCCAGCTGGGGAGCAGCTGGCGGGGAAGGTACGCAGTATTTT
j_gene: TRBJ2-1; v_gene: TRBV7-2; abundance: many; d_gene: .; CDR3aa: CASSLAGASHNEQFF; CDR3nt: TGTGCCAGCAGCTTAGCGGGAGCCTCTCACAATGAGCAGTTCTTC
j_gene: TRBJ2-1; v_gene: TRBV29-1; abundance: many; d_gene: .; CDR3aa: CSAIDPDSTSYNEQFF; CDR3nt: TGCAGCGCTATAGACCCCGACTCGACCTCCTACAATGAGCAGTTCTTC
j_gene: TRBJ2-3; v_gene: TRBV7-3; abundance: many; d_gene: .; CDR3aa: CASSLIHGGTDTQYF; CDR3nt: TGTGCCAGCAGCTTAATTCACGGCGGTACAGATACGCAGTATTTT
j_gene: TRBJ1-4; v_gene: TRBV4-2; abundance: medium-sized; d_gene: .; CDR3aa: CASSQGTRGTNEKLFF; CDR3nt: TGTGCCAGCAGCCAAGGGACGAGAGGAACTAACGAAAAACTGTTTTTT
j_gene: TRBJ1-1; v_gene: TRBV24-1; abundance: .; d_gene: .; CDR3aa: CATSSEAEAFF; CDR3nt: TGTGCCACCTCTTCGGAAGCTGAAGCTTTCTTT
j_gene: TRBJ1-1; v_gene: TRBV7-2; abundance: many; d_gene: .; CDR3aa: CASSLEVVNTEAFF; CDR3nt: TGTGCCAGCAGCTTAGAAGTAGTGAACACTGAAGCTTTCTTT
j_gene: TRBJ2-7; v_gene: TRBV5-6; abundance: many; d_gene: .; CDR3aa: CASSRTDTGYYEQYF; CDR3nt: TGTGCCAGCAGCCGTACAGACACAGGGTACTACGAGCAGTACTTC
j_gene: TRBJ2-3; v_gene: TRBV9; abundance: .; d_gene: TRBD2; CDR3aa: CASSVAGGESTDTQYF; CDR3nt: TGTGCCAGCAGCGTAGCCGGGGGGGAGAGCACAGATACGCAGTATTTT
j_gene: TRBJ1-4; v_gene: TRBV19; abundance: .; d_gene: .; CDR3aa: CASSILGATNEKLFF; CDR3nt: TGTGCCAGTAGTATACTCGGCGCAACTAATGAAAAACTGTTTTTT
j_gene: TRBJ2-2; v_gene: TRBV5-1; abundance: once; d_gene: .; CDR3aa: CASMSGMTGDVELFF; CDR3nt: TGCGCCAGCATGTCCGGGATGACGGGGGACGTTGAGCTGTTTTTT
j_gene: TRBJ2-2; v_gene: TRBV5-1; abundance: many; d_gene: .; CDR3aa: CASSLIETNTGELFF; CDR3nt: TGCGCCAGCAGCTTGATCGAAACGAACACCGGGGAGCTGTTTTTT
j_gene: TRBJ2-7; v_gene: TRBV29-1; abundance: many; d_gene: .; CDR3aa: CSAGGRETYEQYF; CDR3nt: TGCAGCGCCGGAGGACGGGAAACCTACGAGCAGTACTTC
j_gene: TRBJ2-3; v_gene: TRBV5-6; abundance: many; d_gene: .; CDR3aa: CASSLERQFKQYF; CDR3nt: TGTGCCAGCAGCTTGGAACGACAATTTAAGCAGTATTTT
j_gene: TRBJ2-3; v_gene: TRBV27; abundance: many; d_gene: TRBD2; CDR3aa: CASSFRSGSVYSDTQYF; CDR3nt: TGTGCCAGCAGTTTCCGGAGCGGGAGCGTTTACTCAGATACGCAGTATTTT
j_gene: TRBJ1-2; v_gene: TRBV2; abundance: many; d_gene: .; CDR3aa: CASSGNLYGYTF; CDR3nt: TGTGCCAGCAGTGGTAACTTATATGGCTACACCTTC
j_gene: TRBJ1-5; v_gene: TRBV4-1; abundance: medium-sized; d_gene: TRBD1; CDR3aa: CASSQPRTGGKGNQPQHF; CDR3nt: TGCGCCAGCAGCCAACCTAGGACAGGAGGTAAGGGGAATCAGCCCCAGCATTTT
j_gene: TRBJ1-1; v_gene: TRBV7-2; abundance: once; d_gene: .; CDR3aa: CASSPRENTEAFF; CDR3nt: TGTGCCAGCAGTCCCAGGGAGAACACTGAAGCTTTCTTT
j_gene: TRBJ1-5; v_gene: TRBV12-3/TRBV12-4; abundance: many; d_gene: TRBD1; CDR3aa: CASSEDRADQPQHF; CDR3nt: TGTGCCAGCAGCGAGGACAGGGCGGATCAGCCCCAGCATTTT
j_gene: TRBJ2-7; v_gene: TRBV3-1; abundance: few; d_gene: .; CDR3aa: CASSPSPYEQYF; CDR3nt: TGTGCCAGCAGCCCGAGCCCCTACGAGCAGTACTTC
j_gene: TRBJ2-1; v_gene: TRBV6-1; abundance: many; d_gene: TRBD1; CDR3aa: CASTQPGQGYNEQFF; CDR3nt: TGTGCCAGCACACAACCGGGACAGGGATACAATGAGCAGTTCTTC
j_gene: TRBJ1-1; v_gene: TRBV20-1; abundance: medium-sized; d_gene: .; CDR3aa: CSAREADRNTEAFF; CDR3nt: TGCAGTGCTAGAGAGGCGGACCGAAACACTGAAGCTTTCTTT